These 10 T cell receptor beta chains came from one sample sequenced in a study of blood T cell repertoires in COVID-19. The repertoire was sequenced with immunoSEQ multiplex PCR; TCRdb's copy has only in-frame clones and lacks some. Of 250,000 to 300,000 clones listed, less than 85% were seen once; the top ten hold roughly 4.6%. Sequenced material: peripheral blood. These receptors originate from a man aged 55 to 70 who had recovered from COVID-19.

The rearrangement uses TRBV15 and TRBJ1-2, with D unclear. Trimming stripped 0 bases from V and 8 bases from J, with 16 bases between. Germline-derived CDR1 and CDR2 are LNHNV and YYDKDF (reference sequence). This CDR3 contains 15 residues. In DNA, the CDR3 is TGTGCCACCAGCAGAGATCAAACCTCCGGGGTGGGCTACACCTTC. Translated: CATSRDQTSGVGYTF.

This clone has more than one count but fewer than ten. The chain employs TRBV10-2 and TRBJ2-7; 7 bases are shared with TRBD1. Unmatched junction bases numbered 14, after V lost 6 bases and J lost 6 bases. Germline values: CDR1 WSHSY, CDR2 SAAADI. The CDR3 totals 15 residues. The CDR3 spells CASRNTGAPFAEQYF. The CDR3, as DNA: TGCGCCAGCAGGAATACAGGGGCCCCTTTCGCCGAGCAGTACTTC.

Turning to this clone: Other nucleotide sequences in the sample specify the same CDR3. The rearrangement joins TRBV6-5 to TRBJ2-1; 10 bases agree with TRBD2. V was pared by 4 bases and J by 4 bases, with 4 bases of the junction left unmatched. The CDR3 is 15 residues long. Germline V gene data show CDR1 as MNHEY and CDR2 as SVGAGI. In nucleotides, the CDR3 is TGTGCCAGCAGTTCTAGCGGGGGTTCATACAATGAGCAGTTCTTC. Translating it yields CASSSSGGSYNEQFF.

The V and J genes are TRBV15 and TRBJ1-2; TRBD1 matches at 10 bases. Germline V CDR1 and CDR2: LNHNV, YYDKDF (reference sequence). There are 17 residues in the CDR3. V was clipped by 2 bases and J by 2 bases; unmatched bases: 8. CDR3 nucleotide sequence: TGTGCCACCAGCAGACGACCGCTGGGACAGGGGAACTATGGCTACACCTTC. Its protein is CATSRRPLGQGNYGYTF.

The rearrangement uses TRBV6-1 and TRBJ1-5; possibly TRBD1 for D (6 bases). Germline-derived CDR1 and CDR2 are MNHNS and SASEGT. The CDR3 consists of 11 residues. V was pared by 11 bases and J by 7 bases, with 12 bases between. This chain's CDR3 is CAAGAVQPQHF. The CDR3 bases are TGTGCCGCAGGGGCCGTCCAGCCCCAGCATTTT.

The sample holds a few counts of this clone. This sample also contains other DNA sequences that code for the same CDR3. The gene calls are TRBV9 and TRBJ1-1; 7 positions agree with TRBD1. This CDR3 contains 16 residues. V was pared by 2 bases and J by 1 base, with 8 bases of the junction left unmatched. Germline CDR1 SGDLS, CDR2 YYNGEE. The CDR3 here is CASSVDYRGSNTEAFF. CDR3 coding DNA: TGTGCCAGCAGCGTCGATTACAGGGGCTCGAACACTGAAGCTTTCTTT.

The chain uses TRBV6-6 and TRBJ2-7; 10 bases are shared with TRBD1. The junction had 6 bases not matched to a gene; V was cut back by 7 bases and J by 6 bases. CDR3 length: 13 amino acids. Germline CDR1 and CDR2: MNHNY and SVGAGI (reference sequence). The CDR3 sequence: CASTGQGLLEQYF. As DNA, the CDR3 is TGTGCCAGCACGGGACAGGGGCTCCTCGAGCAGTACTTC.

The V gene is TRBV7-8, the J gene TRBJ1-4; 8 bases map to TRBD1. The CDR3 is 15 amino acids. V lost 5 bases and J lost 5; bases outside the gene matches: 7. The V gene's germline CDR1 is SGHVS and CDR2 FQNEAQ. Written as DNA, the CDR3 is TGTGCCAGCAGCCGCCAGACAGGGGAGAATGAAAAACTGTTTTTT. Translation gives CASSRQTGENEKLFF.

The CDR3 DNA is TGTGCCAGCACAGGGTCCCGCAATCAGCCCCAGCATTTT. Translated: CASTGSRNQPQHF. This rearrangement joins TRBV2 to TRBJ1-5, with D perhaps matching TRBD1 (5 bases). The CDR3 loop spans 13 amino acids. Germline V CDR1 and CDR2: SNHLY, FYNNEI. Trimming removed 7 bases from V and 2 bases from J, with 9 bases in between.

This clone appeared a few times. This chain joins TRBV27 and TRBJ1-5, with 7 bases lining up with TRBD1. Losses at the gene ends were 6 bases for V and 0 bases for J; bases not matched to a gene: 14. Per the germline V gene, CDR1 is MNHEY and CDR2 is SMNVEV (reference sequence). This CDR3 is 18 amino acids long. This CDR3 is CASRPQTGSVGSNQPQHF. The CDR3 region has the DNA TGTGCCAGCAGGCCCCAGACAGGGAGTGTGGGTAGCAATCAGCCCCAGCATTTT.